A single sample is the source of the 9 T cell receptor beta chains below, sequenced in a study of T cell clusters in autoimmune cytopenias. Some 38,000 genome equivalents of blood DNA were amplified for TRB. TRB was amplified by touch-down multiplex PCR, primer pools A and B combined. TCRdb reprocessed the multiplex PCR reads and reports one entry per CDR3 protein, with no DNA. This sample's clone table lists almost 7,000 distinct CDR3 sequences. These data were also reused for a study on T cell repertoires in aging, cancer and after chemotherapy.

Sequenced sample: peripheral blood. Receptors originate from a human donor in good health.

The chain combines TRBV12-3 or TRBV12-4 with TRBJ2-7. CDR3 length equals 12 residues. This CDR3 is CASSLVRSEQYF.

This clonotype is deemed medium-sized by its frequency. This chain links TRBV29-1 with TRBJ2-7; the TCRdb D gene call, TRBD1, has no DNA to confirm it. This CDR3 spans 14 amino acids. Germline V gene sequence: CDR1 SQVTM, CDR2 ANQGSEA. CDR3 in amino acids: CSVWVGTGAYEQYF.

By frequency, this clonotype registers medium-sized. CDR3 region: CAWSVLGGRTEAFF. The chain joins TRBV30 to TRBJ1-1. The CDR3 is 14 amino acids. The germline V gene encodes CDR1 GTSNPN and CDR2 SVGIG (reference sequence).

This clonotype is identified as medium-sized (0.01 to 0.1%) from frequency. The rearrangement links TRBV19 to TRBJ2-2; TCRdb names TRBD2, which stays unverified in the absence of DNA. Germline V gives CDR1 LNHDA, CDR2 SQIVND (reference sequence). The CDR3 totals 14 residues. The CDR3 region is CASSRREVTGELFF.

Its frequency marks this clonotype as medium-sized. The rearrangement joins TRBV19 to TRBJ1-1. The CDR3 is 14 amino acids. CDR1 and CDR2 from the germline V gene are LNHDA and SQIVND (reference sequence). The CDR3 loop reads CASSISGLVTEAFF.

This clonotype is classed as medium-sized by frequency. The V and J genes are TRBV6-1 and TRBJ2-5. CDR3 length: 12 amino acids. The germline V gene has CDR1 MNHNS and CDR2 SASEGT. CDR3 amino acids: CASSEIWETQYF.

This clonotype shows up as medium-sized by frequency. The rearrangement links TRBV6-5 to TRBJ1-3. This CDR3 is built from 15 residues. CDR1 MNHEY and CDR2 SVGAGI come from the germline V gene. This CDR3 reads CASSYEGTSGNTIYF.

This clonotype is medium-sized by frequency. This sequence joins TRBV30 and TRBJ2-3. Germline V gene lookup returns CDR1 GTSNPN and CDR2 SVGIG (reference sequence). This CDR3 has 14 residues. The CDR3 region is CAWSVSGSTDTQYF.

The chain combines TRBV5-1 with TRBJ2-3; the TRBD2 assignment by TCRdb is unverifiable without DNA. This CDR3 is 16 amino acids long. Germline CDR1 SGHRS, CDR2 YFSETQ. The CDR3 here is CASKAIAGTLADTQYF. The whole variable domain, remainder taken from reference TRBV5-1 and TRBJ2-3, is KAGVTQTPRYLIKTRGQQVTLSCSPISGHRSVSWYQQTPGQGLQFLFEYFSETQRNKGNFPGRFSGRQFSNSRSEMNVSTLELGDSALYLCASKAIAGTLADTQYFGPGTRLTVL.